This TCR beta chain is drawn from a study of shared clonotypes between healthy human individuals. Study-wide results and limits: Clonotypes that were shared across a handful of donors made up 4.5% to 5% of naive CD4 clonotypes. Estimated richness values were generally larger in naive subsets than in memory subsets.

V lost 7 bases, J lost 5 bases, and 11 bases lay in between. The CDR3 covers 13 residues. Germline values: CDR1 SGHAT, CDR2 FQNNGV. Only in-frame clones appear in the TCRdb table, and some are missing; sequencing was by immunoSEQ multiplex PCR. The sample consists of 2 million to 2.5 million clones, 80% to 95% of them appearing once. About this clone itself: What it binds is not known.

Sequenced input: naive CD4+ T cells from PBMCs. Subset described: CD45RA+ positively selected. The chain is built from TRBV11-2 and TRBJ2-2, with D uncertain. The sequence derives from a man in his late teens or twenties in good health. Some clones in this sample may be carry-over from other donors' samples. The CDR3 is CASTQIRTGELFF. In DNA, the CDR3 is TGTGCCAGCACCCAGATCCGGACCGGGGAGCTGTTTTTT.